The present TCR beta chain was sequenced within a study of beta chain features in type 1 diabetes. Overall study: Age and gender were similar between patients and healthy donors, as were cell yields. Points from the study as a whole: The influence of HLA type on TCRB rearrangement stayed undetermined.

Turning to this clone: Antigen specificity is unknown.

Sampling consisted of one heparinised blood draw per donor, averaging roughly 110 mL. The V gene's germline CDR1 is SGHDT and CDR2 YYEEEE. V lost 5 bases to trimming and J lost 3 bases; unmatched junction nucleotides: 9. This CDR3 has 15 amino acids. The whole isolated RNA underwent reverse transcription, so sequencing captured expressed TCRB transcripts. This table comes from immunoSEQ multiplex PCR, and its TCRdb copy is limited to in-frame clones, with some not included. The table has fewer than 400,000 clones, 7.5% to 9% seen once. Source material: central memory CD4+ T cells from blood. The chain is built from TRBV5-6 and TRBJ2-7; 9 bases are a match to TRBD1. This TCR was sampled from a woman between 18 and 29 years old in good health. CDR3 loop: CASRAGTGPNYEQYF. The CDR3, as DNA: TGTGCCAGCAGAGCCGGGACAGGGCCAAACTACGAGCAGTACTTC.